This T cell receptor (beta chain) was documented in a study of T cells in Graves' hyperthyroidism and ophthalmopathy. Notes on the study in general: Ophthalmopathy and stable hyperthyroidism were told apart by a 13 V-J model.

RNA transcripts were the template for amplifying TCR beta CDR3 regions. TCR CDR3 regions were first amplified by RT-PCR with HTBI primers. TCRdb reprocessed the multiplex PCR reads with MiXCR, giving one entry per CDR3 protein. The sample yields nearly 750,000 distinct CDR3 sequences, roughly a third seen once. Those patients with uncontrolled infection, other autoimmune disease, pregnancy or lactation were excluded. This clonotype has a count of ten or more. Its antigen is undetermined. The CDR3 extends over 14 amino acids. The ends were cut back, 5 bases at V and 4 bases at J, with 14 bases in the middle.

The chain combines TRBV12-3 or TRBV12-4 with TRBJ1-2; weak D call: TRBD1 (6 bases). Sequenced: blood. This clonotype was obtained from a woman between 40 and 50 years old with Graves' hyperthyroidism. CDR3 residues: CASSRVGTFYGYTF. CDR3 sequence (DNA): TGTGCCAGCAGTCGGGTAGGGACATTCTATGGCTACACCTTC.